This passage covers 30 T cell receptor beta chains from one sample sequenced in a study of vaccination and CD4 T cells after COVID-19. Treatment denoted: approximately nine-day PBMC culture with coronavirus spike peptide pools or control peptides (ViraFEST assay). The unexposed donor's CD4+ T cells were collected before the COVID-19 pandemic (2011-2018). With the Oncomine TCR Beta short-read assay, DNA from cultured CD4+ T cells was sequenced. TCRdb called the PCR reads again in MiXCR, with one record for every CDR3 protein. The profile shows about 6,600 distinct CDR3 sequences, 51% of them singletons. What these receptors recognize is not known. Sequenced sample: CD4+ T cells from blood, cultured in vitro. The receptors stem from a human donor in good health.

The chain combines TRBV28 with TRBJ1-5, with 10 bases identical to TRBD1. The CDR3 length is 14 residues. The germline V gene has CDR1 MDHEN and CDR2 SYDVKM. V trimming: 7 bases; J trimming: 6 bases; junction bases outside the gene matches: 6. Here the CDR3 reads CASTTGGGGQPQHF. CDR3 nucleotide sequence: TGTGCCAGCACGACAGGGGGCGGAGGTCAGCCCCAGCATTTT.

The V gene is TRBV19, the J gene TRBJ2-3, with TRBD2 identical over 8 bases. CDR1 is LNHDA, CDR2 SQIVND, per germline (reference sequence). With V trimmed by 2 bases and J by 6 bases, 10 bases remained unmatched. This CDR3 comprises 16 residues. The CDR3 bases are TGTGCCAGTAGTATAAGTCGGGGGGGCCGGTCTGATACGCAGTATTTT. Amino acid sequence: CASSISRGGRSDTQYF.

This chain joins TRBV12-3 or TRBV12-4 and TRBJ2-5, with D perhaps given as TRBD1 or TRBD2 (5 bases each). Between the trimmed V and J ends, which lost 3 bases and 2 bases, there was a span of 16 bases. This CDR3 contains 16 residues. Written as DNA, the CDR3 is TGTGCCAGCAGTTTTGGTCGGGGCTGGGTTCAAGAGACCCAGTACTTC. Its protein is CASSFGRGWVQETQYF.

The V and J genes are TRBV10-3 and TRBJ2-7, with 8 bases that match TRBD1. This CDR3 has 16 amino acids. V shed 2 bases, J shed 5 bases, and the junction held 11 bases outside the gene matches. Germline V gene lookup returns CDR1 ENHRY and CDR2 SYGVKD. For the CDR3, the DNA is TGTGCCATCAGTGAGCTAAGGACAGGGAAATTCCACGAGCAGTACTTC. Encoded protein: CAISELRTGKFHEQYF.

J is TRBJ1-1 and V is TRBV6-2 or TRBV6-3; no reliable D call. V was clipped by 4 bases and J by 6 bases, with 9 bases between them. This CDR3 is 12 amino acids long. The germline V gene encodes CDR1 MNHEY and CDR2 SVGEGT. CDR3 region: CASSWFGAEAFF. The CDR3 nucleotides are TGTGCCAGCAGTTGGTTTGGGGCTGAAGCTTTCTTT.

The V and J genes are TRBV5-8 and TRBJ2-5; D uncertain. Per the germline V gene, CDR1 is SGHTS and CDR2 is YDEGEE. CDR3 size: 13 residues. Between the trimmed V and J ends, which lost 4 bases and 4 bases, there was a span of 11 bases. The CDR3: CASSPGRVETQYF. CDR3 coding DNA: TGTGCCAGCAGCCCGGGTCGGGTAGAGACCCAGTACTTC.

The V call is TRBV6-4, the J call TRBJ2-1; either TRBD1 or TRBD2 may supply D (5 bases each). Germline-derived CDR1 and CDR2 are MRHNA and SNTAGT. Trimming took 3 bases from V and 10 from J, leaving 10 bases between them. CDR3 length equals 12 residues. The CDR3 nucleotides are TGTGCCAGCAGTGAGGGCTGGGGGGAGCAGTTCTTC. This gives the protein CASSEGWGEQFF.

J is TRBJ2-5 and V is TRBV19; possibly TRBD1 or TRBD2 for D (5 bases each). The germline V gene encodes CDR1 LNHDA and CDR2 SQIVND (reference sequence). This CDR3 region has 11 residues. V was clipped by 6 bases and J by 6 bases, with 8 bases between them. CDR3 amino acids: CASSWGKTQYF. CDR3 bases: TGTGCCAGTAGCTGGGGGAAGACCCAGTACTTC.

CDR3 bases: TGTGCCTGCTTCGAAGCCCCTGGCTACACCTTC. Translating it yields CACFEAPGYTF. The V gene is TRBV30, the J gene TRBJ1-2; D unclear. CDR1 is GTSNPN and CDR2 is SVGIG in the germline V gene (reference sequence). The CDR3 loop spans 11 amino acids. The germline V and J ends were trimmed by 6 bases and 7 bases, with 12 bases remaining between them. Combining the CDR3 with reference TRBV30 and TRBJ1-2 gives the whole variable domain SQTIHQWPATLVQPVGSPLSLECTVEGTSNPNLYWYRQAAGRGLQLLFYSVGIGQISSEVPQNLSASRPQDRQFILSSKKLLLSDSGFYLCACFEAPGYTFGSGTRLTVV.

This clonotype was detected a few times. The chain carries TRBV6-1 and TRBJ2-5; D is possibly TRBD2 (5 bases). Germline V lookup: CDR1 MNHNS, CDR2 SASEGT. Trimming removed 5 bases at V and 5 bases at J, with 12 bases between. The CDR3 sequence is 13 residues long. CDR3 in amino acids: CASSLNLAETQYF. The CDR3, as DNA: TGTGCCAGCAGTCTGAATTTAGCGGAGACCCAGTACTTC.

This rearrangement joins TRBV12-3 or TRBV12-4 to TRBJ2-5; 7 bases align to TRBD2. J gave up 4 bases and V 3 bases, and 8 bases lay outside the gene matches. CDR3 length equals 15 residues. The CDR3 region has the DNA TGTGCCAGCAGTTTTGGCGGGCCGGGGGGAGAGACCCAGTACTTC. Encoded protein: CASSFGGPGGETQYF.

The chain has TRBV27 and TRBJ1-5, with D possibly matching TRBD1 (6 bases). This CDR3 has 16 residues. V was cut by 3 bases and J by 4 bases, with 16 bases left in between. The germline V gene has CDR1 MNHEY and CDR2 SMNVEV (reference sequence). The CDR3 sequence is CASSFYLGQSNQPQHF. The CDR3 DNA follows: TGTGCCAGCAGTTTTTATTTAGGACAGAGTAATCAGCCCCAGCATTTT.

V usage is TRBV11-2 and J usage is TRBJ1-6, with D possibly being TRBD1 (6 bases). CDR3 length: 14 amino acids. Per germline, CDR1 SGHAT and CDR2 FQNNGV. Trimming removed 3 bases from V and 8 bases from J, with 11 bases in between. CDR3 nucleotides: TGTGCCAGCAGCTTGGCAGGGGAGTATTCACCCCTCCACTTT. It encodes CASSLAGEYSPLHF.

The V gene is TRBV27, the J gene TRBJ2-2, with 15 bases aligning to TRBD2. V dropped 6 bases and J dropped 6; count of bases not matched to a gene: 8. Germline V gene data show CDR1 as MNHEY and CDR2 as SMNVEV (reference sequence). CDR3 length: 17 residues. The CDR3 DNA follows: TGTGCCAGCAGGAGGGGACTAGCGGGAGGAGTGCCCGGGGAGCTGTTTTTT. This encodes CASRRGLAGGVPGELFF.

In the case of this clonotype: Germline and junction disagree at one end, which may indicate a read error. The chain employs TRBV19 and TRBJ2-6; the D is unclear. Germline V gene lookup returns CDR1 LNHDA and CDR2 SQIVND (reference sequence). The CDR3 has 16 residues. The CDR3 DNA sequence: TGTACCAGTAGTAACTCCCAGCGCTCTGGGGCCAACGTCCTGACTTTC. This gives the protein CTSSNSQRSGANVLTF.

The chain carries TRBV7-9 and TRBJ1-2; 9 bases agree with TRBD1. This CDR3 contains 17 residues. Per the germline V gene, CDR1 is SEHNR and CDR2 is FQNEAQ (reference sequence). The junction had 15 bases not matched to a gene; V was cut back by 4 bases and J by 6 bases. CDR3 bases: TGTGCCAGCAGCTCGGGACAGGGAAACCCTTTAGGGAATGGCTACACCTTC. Protein sequence: CASSSGQGNPLGNGYTF.

The rearrangement links TRBV5-6 to TRBJ2-7, with D perhaps TRBD1 or TRBD2 (5 bases each). The CDR3 is 16 amino acids. Trimming pared 2 bases from V and 1 base from J, leaving 16 bases between. Germline V gives CDR1 SGHDT, CDR2 YYEEEE. The CDR3 DNA reads TGTGCCAGCAGCTTAAGGTGGCCCGGGGCATCCTACGAGCAGTACTTC. Translation gives CASSLRWPGASYEQYF.

The V call is TRBV6-1, the J call TRBJ1-1; D not resolved. The CDR3 consists of 11 residues. V was cut by 6 bases and J by 10 bases, with 12 bases left in between. Germline CDR1 MNHNS, CDR2 SASEGT. For the CDR3, the DNA is TGTGCCAGCAGCTCCATCCGTTCAGCTTTCTTT. Amino acid sequence: CASSSIRSAFF.

This chain connects TRBV6-4 to TRBJ1-1; D remains ambiguous. CDR1 is MRHNA, CDR2 SNTAGT, per germline. The CDR3 contains 14 residues. Between the trimmed V and J ends, which lost 6 bases and 5 bases, there was a span of 16 bases. The chain's CDR3 is CASRNTDKGTEAFF. CDR3 DNA: TGTGCCAGCAGGAATACGGATAAAGGGACTGAAGCTTTCTTT.

V is TRBV5-1 and J is TRBJ1-2; perhaps TRBD1 as D (6 bases). CDR1 is SGHRS, CDR2 YFSETQ, per germline. The CDR3 runs 14 residues. V lost 2 bases and J lost 8, with 16 bases in between. The CDR3 reads CASSLGRGFKGYTF. The CDR3 coding sequence is TGCGCCAGCAGCTTAGGCAGGGGATTTAAAGGCTACACCTTC.

The chain recombines TRBV7-9 with TRBJ1-1; tentatively, D is TRBD1 (6 bases). Germline assignment: CDR1 SEHNR and CDR2 FQNEAQ (reference sequence). The CDR3 runs to 16 residues. V was trimmed by 2 bases and J by 0 bases, leaving 13 bases between them. The CDR3 nucleotides read TGTGCCAGCAGCTTACAGGGGCCCGAAATGAACACTGAAGCTTTCTTT. It yields the protein CASSLQGPEMNTEAFF.

The V and J genes are TRBV5-1 and TRBJ2-2, with D unresolved. CDR1 and CDR2 from the germline V gene are SGHRS and YFSETQ. The V and J ends lost 0 bases and 7 bases respectively, with 4 bases between them. This CDR3 spans 12 amino acids. Here the CDR3 reads CASSLGVGELFF. The DNA of the CDR3 is TGCGCCAGCAGCTTGGGGGTCGGGGAGCTGTTTTTT.

This rearrangement joins TRBV2 to TRBJ2-3, with TRBD2 matching over 8 bases. Trimming cost V 3 bases and J 1 base; bases outside gene matches: 3. The CDR3 is made up of 15 amino acids. Germline CDR1 and CDR2: SNHLY and FYNNEI. The CDR3 sequence is CASSDAGGGTDTQYF. For the CDR3, the DNA is TGTGCCAGCAGTGATGCGGGAGGCGGCACAGATACGCAGTATTTT.

The V and J genes are TRBV18 and TRBJ1-1; TRBD1 matches 8 bases. The CDR3 sequence is 18 residues long. Germline V gene sequence: CDR1 KGHSH, CDR2 LQKENI. Trimming at V came to 6 bases and at J to 1 base, leaving 16 bases not matched to a gene. The CDR3 DNA reads TGTGCCAGCTCCGTGGCGGTCGGACAGGGCGGACGGAACACTGAAGCTTTCTTT. Translated, it gives CASSVAVGQGGRNTEAFF.

The CDR3 coding sequence is TGTGCCAGTAGTACAAAACCCCAGGGTGAGCAGTTCTTC. It encodes CASSTKPQGEQFF. The chain links TRBV19 to TRBJ2-1, with a tentative D call TRBD1 (5 bases). This CDR3 spans 13 amino acids. The V gene lost 4 bases and the J gene lost 9 bases, with 13 bases spanning the gap. From germline, CDR1 is LNHDA and CDR2 SQIVND (reference sequence).

The genes are TRBV19 and TRBJ2-3, with D perhaps matching TRBD2 (6 bases). Trimming shortened V by 7 bases and J by 0 bases, and 14 bases separated the two germline ends. Per the germline V gene, CDR1 is LNHDA and CDR2 is SQIVND (reference sequence). CDR3 length: 15 amino acids. The CDR3 loop reads CASMRDSASTDTQYF. For the CDR3, the DNA is TGTGCCAGTATGAGGGACTCGGCAAGCACAGATACGCAGTATTTT.

This clonotype was seen more than once but under ten times. This chain connects TRBV6-5 to TRBJ2-7; 8 bases are a match to TRBD1. Per the germline V gene, CDR1 is MNHEY and CDR2 is SVGAGI. V lost 0 bases and J lost 2; bases outside the gene matches: 12. This CDR3 spans 18 amino acids. The CDR3: CASSYSSRTTGVPYEQYF. Written as DNA, the CDR3 is TGTGCCAGCAGTTACTCCTCCAGAACGACAGGGGTCCCCTACGAGCAGTACTTC.

The rearrangement joins TRBV6-2 or TRBV6-3 to TRBJ1-5; D might be TRBD1 (5 bases). This CDR3 has 16 residues. Germline CDR1 is MNHEY and CDR2 is SVGEGT. Trimming shortened V by 8 bases and J by 2 bases, and 19 bases separated the two germline ends. The DNA for the CDR3 is TGTGCCAGCTCACCTAGTCAGGGCGGCCGCAATCAGCCCCAGCATTTT. Amino acids: CASSPSQGGRNQPQHF.

A few counts support this clonotype. The chain uses TRBV20-1 and TRBJ1-6, with D possibly matching TRBD1 (5 bases). Germline V gene lookup returns CDR1 DFQATT and CDR2 SNEGSKA (reference sequence). V dropped 3 bases and J dropped 7 bases, with 22 bases sitting between them. The CDR3 loop spans 17 amino acids. The CDR3 reads CSASRRDVRLGNSPLHF. As DNA, the CDR3 is TGCAGTGCTAGCCGACGGGACGTACGGCTAGGGAATTCACCCCTCCACTTT.

V usage is TRBV19 and J usage is TRBJ1-5, with 7 bases matching TRBD1. The CDR3 loop spans 14 amino acids. The ends lost 4 bases at V and 6 bases at J; junction bases unmatched: 6. CDR1 is LNHDA, CDR2 SQIVND, per germline (reference sequence). The chain's CDR3 is CASSTGRGGQPQHF. In nucleotides, the CDR3 is TGTGCCAGTAGTACCGGCAGGGGGGGTCAGCCCCAGCATTTT. The variable domain in full, completed from reference TRBV19 and TRBJ1-5, reads DGGITQSPKYLFRKEGQNVTLSCEQNLNHDAMYWYRQDPGQGLRLIYYSQIVNDFQKGDIAEGYSVSREKKESFPLTVTSAQKNPTAFYLCASSTGRGGQPQHFGDGTRLSIL.